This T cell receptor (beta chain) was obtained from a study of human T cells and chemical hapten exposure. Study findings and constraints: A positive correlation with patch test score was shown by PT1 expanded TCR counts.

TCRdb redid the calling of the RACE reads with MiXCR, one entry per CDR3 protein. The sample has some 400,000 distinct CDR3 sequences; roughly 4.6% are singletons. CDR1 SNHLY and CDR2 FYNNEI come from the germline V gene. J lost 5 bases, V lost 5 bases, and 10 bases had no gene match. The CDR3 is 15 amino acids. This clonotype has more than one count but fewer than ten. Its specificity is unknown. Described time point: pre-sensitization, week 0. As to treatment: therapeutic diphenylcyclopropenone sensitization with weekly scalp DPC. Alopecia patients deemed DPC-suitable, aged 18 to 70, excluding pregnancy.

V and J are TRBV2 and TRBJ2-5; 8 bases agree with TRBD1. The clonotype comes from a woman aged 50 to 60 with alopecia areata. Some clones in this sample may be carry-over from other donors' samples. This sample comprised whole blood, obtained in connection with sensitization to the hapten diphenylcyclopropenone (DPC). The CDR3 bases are TGTGCCAGCAGTCCCCAGGGGGCAGGGGGTGAGACCCAGTACTTC. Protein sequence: CASSPQGAGGETQYF.